This T cell receptor beta chain was identified during a study of memory CD4+ T cells and cytomegalovirus serostatus. The wider study: Donors were healthy Belgian adults, several CMV seropositive and some 24 seronegative.

Single viable CD3+CD4+CD8-CD45RO+ cells were sorted as the memory CD4+ T cells. The table came from immunoSEQ multiplex PCR; TCRdb's copy has only in-frame clones and leaves some out. The sample carries about 75,000 clones, roughly three quarters recorded once. The sample consisted of memory CD4+ T cells from blood. The origin of this receptor is an adult in good health and CMV-seropositive.

This CDR3 reads CASSSNRVSYTF. The CDR3 DNA reads TGTGCCAGCAGTTCTAACAGGGTGAGCTACACCTTC. The chain carries TRBV28 and TRBJ1-2; possibly TRBD1 for D (6 bases). The CDR3 spans 12 residues. Germline CDR1 MDHEN, CDR2 SYDVKM. V was shortened by 4 bases and J by 9 bases, with 12 bases between the two germline ends.